This TCR beta chain was sequenced during a study of T cells in Graves' hyperthyroidism and ophthalmopathy. Patients between 18 and 65 years old had hyperthyroidism, newly diagnosed and lasting under 2 months. Patients showing uncontrolled infection, other autoimmune disease, pregnancy or lactation were ineligible. TCR beta CDR3 regions were amplified from RNA. First-round RT-PCR with HTBI primers amplified the TCR CDR3 region. TCRdb re-derived calls from the multiplex PCR reads in MiXCR, one entry per CDR3 protein. The table has hundreds of thousands of distinct CDR3 sequences, about 12% seen once. About this clonotype itself: Its antigen is currently unknown.

Whole-study findings and limits: Separating ophthalmopathy from stable hyperthyroidism was achieved by a 13 V-J model.

The clonotype originates from a woman younger than 35 with Graves' hyperthyroidism. The specimen was blood.

The CDR3 DNA follows: TGTGCCAGCAGCTTGGACGGGAGCACTAACACCGGGGAGCTGTTTTTT. As protein: CASSLDGSTNTGELFF. The chain recombines TRBV5-4 with TRBJ2-2, with D possibly TRBD2 on 6 matching bases. Germline values: CDR1 SGHNT, CDR2 YYREEE (reference sequence). The CDR3 spans 16 residues. Trimming shortened V by 0 bases and J by 2 bases, and 11 bases separated the two germline ends.